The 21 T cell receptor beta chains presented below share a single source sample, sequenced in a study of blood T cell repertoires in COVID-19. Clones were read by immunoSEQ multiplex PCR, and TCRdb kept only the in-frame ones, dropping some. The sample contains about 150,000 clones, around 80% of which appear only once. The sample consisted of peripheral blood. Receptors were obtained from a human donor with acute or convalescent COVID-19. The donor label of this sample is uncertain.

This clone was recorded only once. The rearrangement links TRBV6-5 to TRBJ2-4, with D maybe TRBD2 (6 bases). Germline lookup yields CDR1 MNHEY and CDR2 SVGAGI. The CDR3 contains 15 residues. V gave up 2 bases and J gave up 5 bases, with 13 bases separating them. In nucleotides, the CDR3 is TGTGCCAGCAGTTACAGTCCCGGGAGACAAAACATTCAGTACTTC. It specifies CASSYSPGRQNIQYF.

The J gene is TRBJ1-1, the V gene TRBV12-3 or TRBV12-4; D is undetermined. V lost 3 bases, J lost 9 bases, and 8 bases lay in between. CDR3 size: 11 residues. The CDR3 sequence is CASSLAVKAFF. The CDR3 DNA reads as TGTGCCAGCAGTTTGGCGGTAAAAGCTTTCTTT.

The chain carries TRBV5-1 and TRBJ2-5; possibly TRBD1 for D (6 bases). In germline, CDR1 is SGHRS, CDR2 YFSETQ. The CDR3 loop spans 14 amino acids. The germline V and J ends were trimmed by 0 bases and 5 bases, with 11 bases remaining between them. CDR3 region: CASSLVGGRETQYF. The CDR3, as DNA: TGCGCCAGCAGCTTGGTTGGGGGCAGGGAGACCCAGTACTTC. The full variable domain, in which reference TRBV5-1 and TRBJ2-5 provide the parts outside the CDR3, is KAGVTQTPRYLIKTRGQQVTLSCSPISGHRSVSWYQQTPGQGLQFLFEYFSETQRNKGNFPGRFSGRQFSNSRSEMNVSTLELGDSALYLCASSLVGGRETQYFGPGTRLLVL.

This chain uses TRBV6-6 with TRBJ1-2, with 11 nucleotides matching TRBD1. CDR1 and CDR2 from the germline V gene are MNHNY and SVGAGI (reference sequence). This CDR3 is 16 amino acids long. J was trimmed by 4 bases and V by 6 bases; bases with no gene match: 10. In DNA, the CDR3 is TGTGCCAGCAGACCGGACAGGGGGCTAGGTGTCTATGGCTACACCTTC. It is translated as CASRPDRGLGVYGYTF.

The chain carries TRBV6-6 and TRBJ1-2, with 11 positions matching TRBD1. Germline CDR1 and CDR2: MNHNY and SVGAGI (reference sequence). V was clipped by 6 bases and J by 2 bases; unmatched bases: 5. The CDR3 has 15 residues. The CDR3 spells CASSRDRGTNYGYTF. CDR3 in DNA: TGTGCCAGCAGCCGGGACAGGGGGACCAACTATGGCTACACCTTC.

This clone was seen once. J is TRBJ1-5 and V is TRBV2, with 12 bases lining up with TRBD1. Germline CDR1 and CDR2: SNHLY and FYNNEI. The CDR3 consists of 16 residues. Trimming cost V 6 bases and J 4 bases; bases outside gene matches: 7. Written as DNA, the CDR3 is TGTGCCAGCAGCCCCCGGGGACAGGGGGCGAATCAGCCCCAGCATTTT. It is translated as CASSPRGQGANQPQHF. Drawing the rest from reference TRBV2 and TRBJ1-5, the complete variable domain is EPEVTQTPSHQVTQMGQEVILRCVPISNHLYFYWYRQILGQKVEFLVSFYNNEISEKSEIFDDQFSVERPDGSNFTLKIRSTKLEDSAMYFCASSPRGQGANQPQHFGDGTRLSIL.

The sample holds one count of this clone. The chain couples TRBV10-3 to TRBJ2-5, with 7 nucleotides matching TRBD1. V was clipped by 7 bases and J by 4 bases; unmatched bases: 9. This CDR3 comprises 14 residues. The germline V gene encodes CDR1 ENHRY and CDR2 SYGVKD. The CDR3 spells CAITVDRVGETQYF. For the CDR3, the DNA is TGTGCCATCACGGTAGACAGGGTAGGAGAGACCCAGTACTTC.

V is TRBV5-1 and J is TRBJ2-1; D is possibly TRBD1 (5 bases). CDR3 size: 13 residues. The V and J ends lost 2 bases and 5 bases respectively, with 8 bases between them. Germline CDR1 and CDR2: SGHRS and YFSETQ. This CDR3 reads CASSLDSHNEQFF. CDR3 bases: TGCGCCAGCAGCTTAGACAGCCACAATGAGCAGTTCTTC.

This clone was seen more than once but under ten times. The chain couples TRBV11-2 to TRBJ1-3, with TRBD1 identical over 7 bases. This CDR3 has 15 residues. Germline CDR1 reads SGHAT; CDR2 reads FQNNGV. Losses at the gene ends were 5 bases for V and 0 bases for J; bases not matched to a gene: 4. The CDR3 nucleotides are TGTGCCAGCAGCCCGACAGGGATCTCTGGAAACACCATATATTTT. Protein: CASSPTGISGNTIYF. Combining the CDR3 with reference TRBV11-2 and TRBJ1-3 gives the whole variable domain EAGVAQSPRYKIIEKRQSVAFWCNPISGHATLYWYQQILGQGPKLLIQFQNNGVVDDSQLPKDRFSAERLKGVDSTLKIQPAKLEDSAVYLCASSPTGISGNTIYFGEGSWLTVV.

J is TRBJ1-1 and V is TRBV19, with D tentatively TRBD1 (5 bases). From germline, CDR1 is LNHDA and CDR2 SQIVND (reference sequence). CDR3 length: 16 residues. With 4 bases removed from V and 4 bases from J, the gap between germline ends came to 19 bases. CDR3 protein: CASSTAGGIGLTEAFF. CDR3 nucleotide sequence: TGTGCCAGTAGTACCGCCGGGGGGATAGGACTCACTGAAGCTTTCTTT.

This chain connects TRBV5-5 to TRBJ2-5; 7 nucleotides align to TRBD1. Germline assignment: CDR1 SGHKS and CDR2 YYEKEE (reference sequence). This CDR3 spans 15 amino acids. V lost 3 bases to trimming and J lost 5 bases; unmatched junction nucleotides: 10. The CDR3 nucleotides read TGTGCCAGCAGCTCTTTACAGGGGATAGGTGAGACCCAGTACTTC. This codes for CASSSLQGIGETQYF.

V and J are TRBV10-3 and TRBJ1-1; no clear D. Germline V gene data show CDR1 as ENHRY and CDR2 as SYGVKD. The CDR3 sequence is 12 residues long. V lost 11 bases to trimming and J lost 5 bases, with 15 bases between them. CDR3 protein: CASSPGETEAFF. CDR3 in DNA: TGTGCCTCCTCACCCGGGGAAACTGAAGCTTTCTTT.

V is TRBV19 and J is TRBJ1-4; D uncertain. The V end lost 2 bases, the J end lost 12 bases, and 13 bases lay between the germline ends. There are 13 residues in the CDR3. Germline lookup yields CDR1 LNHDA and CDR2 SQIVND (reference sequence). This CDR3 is CASSISQSSELFF. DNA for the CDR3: TGTGCCAGTAGTATATCACAGAGCAGTGAACTGTTTTTT.

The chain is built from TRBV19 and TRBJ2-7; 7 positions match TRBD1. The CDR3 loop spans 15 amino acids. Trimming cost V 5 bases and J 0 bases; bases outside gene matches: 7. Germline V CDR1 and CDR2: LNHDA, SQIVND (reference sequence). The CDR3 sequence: CASSADRATSYEQYF. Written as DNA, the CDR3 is TGTGCCAGTAGTGCCGACAGGGCTACCTCCTACGAGCAGTACTTC.

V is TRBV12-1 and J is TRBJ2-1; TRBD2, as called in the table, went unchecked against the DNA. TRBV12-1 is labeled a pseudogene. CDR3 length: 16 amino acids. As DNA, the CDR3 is TGTGCCAGCAGCTCTCCGACTAGCGGGGGGAGGAATGAGCAGTTCTTC. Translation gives CASSSPTSGGRNEQFF.

This CDR3 reads CASSWGDRNYGYTF. In nucleotides, the CDR3 is TGTGCCAGTAGTTGGGGCGACCGTAACTATGGCTACACCTTC. V usage is TRBV19 and J usage is TRBJ1-2, with D possibly being TRBD1 (5 bases). Deletions cut 5 bases from V and 1 base from J, with 11 bases between. This CDR3 has 14 residues. Germline lookup yields CDR1 LNHDA and CDR2 SQIVND (reference sequence).

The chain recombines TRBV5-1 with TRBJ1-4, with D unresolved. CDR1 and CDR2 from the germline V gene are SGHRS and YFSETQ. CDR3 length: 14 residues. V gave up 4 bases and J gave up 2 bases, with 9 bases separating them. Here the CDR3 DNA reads TGCGCCAGCAGCCCTACGGAGACTAATGAAAAACTGTTTTTT. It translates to CASSPTETNEKLFF.

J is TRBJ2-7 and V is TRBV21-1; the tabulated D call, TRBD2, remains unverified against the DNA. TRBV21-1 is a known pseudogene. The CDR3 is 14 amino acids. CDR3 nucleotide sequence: TGTGCCAGCATCTTGCCGGTGCGGGACTACGAGCAGTACTTC. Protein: CASILPVRDYEQYF.

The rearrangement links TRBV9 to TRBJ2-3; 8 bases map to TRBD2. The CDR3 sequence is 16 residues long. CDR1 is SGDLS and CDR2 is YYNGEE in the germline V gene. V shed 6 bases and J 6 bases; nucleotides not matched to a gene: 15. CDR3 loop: CASTSGVSGGFDTQYF. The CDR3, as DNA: TGTGCCAGCACCTCAGGGGTCAGCGGGGGTTTCGATACGCAGTATTTT.

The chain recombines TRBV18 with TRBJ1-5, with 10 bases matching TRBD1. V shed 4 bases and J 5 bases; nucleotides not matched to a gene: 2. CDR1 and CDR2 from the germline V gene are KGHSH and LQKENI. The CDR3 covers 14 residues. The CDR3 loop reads CASSRQGADQPQHF. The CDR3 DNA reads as TGTGCCAGCTCACGACAGGGGGCGGATCAGCCCCAGCATTTT.

The CDR3 sequence is CAISLRGSDTEAFF. The CDR3 DNA is TGTGCCATCAGCCTCAGGGGTTCGGACACTGAAGCTTTCTTT. The V gene is TRBV10-3, the J gene TRBJ1-1; a possible D gene is TRBD1 (6 bases). The V end lost 6 bases, the J end lost 3 bases, and 14 bases lay between the germline ends. CDR1 is ENHRY and CDR2 is SYGVKD in the germline V gene. This CDR3 has 14 amino acids.